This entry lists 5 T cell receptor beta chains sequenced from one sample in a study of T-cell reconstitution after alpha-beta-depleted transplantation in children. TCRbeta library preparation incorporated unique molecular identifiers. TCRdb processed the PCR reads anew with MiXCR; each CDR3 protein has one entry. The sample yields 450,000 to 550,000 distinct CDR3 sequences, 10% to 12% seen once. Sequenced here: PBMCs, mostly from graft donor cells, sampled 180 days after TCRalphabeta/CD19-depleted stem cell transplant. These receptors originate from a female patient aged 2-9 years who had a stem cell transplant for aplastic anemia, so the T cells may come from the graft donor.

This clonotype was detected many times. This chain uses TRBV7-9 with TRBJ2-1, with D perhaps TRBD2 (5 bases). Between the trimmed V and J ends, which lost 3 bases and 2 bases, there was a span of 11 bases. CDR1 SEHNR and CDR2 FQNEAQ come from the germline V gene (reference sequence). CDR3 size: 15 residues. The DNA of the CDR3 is TGTGCCAGCAGCTTGACGGGATTGACCTACAATGAGCAGTTCTTC. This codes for CASSLTGLTYNEQFF. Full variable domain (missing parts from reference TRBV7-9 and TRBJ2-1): DTGVSQNPRHKITKRGQNVTFRCDPISEHNRLYWYRQTLGQGPEFLTYFQNEAQLEKSRLLSDRFSAERPKGSFSTLEIQRTEQGDSAMYLCASSLTGLTYNEQFFGPGTRLTVL.

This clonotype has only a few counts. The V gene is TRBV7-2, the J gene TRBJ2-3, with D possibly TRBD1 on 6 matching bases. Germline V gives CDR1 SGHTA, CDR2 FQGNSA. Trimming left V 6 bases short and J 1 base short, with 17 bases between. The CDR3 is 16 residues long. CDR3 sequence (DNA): TGTGCCAGCAGTCACAATCAGGGGATAGGCACAGATACGCAGTATTTT. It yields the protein CASSHNQGIGTDTQYF.

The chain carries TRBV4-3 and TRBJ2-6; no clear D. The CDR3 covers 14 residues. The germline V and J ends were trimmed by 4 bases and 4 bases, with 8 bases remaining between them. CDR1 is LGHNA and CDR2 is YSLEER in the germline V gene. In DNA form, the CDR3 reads TGCGCCAGCAGCCCGGCGACGGGGGCCAACGTCCTGACTTTC. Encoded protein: CASSPATGANVLTF.

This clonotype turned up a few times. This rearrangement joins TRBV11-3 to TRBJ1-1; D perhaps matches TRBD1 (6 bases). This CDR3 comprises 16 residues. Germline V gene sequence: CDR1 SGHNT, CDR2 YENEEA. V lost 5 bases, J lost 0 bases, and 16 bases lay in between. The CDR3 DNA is TGTGCCAGCAGCCCTGACAGGAGCAACATGAACACTGAAGCTTTCTTT. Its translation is CASSPDRSNMNTEAFF. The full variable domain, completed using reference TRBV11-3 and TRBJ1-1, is EAGVVQSPRYKIIEKKQPVAFWCNPISGHNTLYWYLQNLGQGPELLIRYENEEAVDDSQLPKDRFSAERLKGVDSTLKIQPAELGDSAVYLCASSPDRSNMNTEAFFGQGTRLTVV.

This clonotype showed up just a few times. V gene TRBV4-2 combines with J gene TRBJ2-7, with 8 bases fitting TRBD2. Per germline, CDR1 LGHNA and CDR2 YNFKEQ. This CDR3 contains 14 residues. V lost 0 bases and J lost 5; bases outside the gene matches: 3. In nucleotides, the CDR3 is TGTGCCAGCAGCCAAGAAACAGCGGGAGACGAGCAGTACTTC. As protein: CASSQETAGDEQYF.